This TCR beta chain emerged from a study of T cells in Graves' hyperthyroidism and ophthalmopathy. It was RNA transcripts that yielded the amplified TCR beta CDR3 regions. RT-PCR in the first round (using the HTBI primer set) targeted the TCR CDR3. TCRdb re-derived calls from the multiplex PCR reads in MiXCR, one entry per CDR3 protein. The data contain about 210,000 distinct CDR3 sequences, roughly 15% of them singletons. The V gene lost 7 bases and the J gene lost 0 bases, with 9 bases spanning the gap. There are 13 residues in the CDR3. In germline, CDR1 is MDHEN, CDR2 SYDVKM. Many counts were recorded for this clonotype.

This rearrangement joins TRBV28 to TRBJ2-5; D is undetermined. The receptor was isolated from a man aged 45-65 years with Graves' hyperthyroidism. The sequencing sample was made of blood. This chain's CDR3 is CASNDQNQETQYF. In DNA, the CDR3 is TGTGCCAGCAACGACCAAAACCAAGAGACCCAGTACTTC.